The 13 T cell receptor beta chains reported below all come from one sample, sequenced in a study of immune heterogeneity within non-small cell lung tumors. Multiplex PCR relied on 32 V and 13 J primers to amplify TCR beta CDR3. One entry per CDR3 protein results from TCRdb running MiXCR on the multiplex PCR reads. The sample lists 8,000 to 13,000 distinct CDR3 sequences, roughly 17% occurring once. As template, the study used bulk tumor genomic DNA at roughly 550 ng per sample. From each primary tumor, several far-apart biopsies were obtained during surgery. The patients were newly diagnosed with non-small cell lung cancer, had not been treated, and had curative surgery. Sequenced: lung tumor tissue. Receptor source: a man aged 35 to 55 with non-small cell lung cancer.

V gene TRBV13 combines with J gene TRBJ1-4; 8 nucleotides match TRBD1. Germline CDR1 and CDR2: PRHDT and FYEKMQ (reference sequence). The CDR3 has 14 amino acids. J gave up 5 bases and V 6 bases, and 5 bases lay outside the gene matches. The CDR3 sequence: CASRGTGSNEKLFF. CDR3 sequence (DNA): TGTGCCAGCAGGGGGACAGGTTCAAATGAAAAACTGTTTTTT.

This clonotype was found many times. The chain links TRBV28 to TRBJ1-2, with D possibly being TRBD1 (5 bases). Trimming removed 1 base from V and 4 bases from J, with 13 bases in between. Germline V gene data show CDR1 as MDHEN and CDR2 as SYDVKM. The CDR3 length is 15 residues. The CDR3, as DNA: TGTGCCAGCAGTTTATCTAAGCAGGGCGCCTATGGCTACACCTTC. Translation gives CASSLSKQGAYGYTF.

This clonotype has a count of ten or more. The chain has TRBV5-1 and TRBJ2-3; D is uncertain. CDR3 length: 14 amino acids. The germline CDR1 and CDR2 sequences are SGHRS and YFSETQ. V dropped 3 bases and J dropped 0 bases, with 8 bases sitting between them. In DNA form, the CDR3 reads TGCGCCAGCAGCTGGGCTCTCAGCACAGATACGCAGTATTTT. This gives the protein CASSWALSTDTQYF.

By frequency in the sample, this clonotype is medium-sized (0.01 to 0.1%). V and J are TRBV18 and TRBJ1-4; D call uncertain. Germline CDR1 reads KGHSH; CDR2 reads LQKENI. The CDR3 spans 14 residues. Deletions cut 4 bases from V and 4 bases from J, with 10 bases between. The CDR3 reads CASSLLGRNEKLFF. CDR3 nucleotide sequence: TGTGCCAGCTCACTGCTGGGTCGTAATGAAAAACTGTTTTTT.

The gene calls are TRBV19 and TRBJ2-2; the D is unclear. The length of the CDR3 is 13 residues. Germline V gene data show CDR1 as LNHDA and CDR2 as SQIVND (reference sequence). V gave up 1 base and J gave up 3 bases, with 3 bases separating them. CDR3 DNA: TGTGCCAGTAGTATAGGTGACACCGGGGAGCTGTTTTTT. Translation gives CASSIGDTGELFF.

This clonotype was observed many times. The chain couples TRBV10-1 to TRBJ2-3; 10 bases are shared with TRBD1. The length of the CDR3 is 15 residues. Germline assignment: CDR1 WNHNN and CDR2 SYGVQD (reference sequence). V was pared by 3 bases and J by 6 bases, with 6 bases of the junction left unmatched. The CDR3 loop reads CASSEAGTGVDTQYF. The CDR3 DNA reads TGCGCCAGCAGTGAAGCCGGGACAGGGGTGGATACGCAGTATTTT.

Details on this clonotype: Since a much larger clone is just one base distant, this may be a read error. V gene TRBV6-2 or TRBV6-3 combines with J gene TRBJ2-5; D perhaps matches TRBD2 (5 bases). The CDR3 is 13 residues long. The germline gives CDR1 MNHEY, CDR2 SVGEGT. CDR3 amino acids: CASSYFGEETHYF. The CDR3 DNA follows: TGTGCCAGCAGTTACTTCGGGGAAGAGACCCATTACTTC.

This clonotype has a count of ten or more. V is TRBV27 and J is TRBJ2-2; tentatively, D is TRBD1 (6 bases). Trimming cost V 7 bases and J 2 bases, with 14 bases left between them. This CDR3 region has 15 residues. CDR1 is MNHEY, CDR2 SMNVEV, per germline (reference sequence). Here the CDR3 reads CASTLGGPNTGELFF. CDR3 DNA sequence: TGTGCCAGCACCTTAGGGGGACCTAACACCGGGGAGCTGTTTTTT.

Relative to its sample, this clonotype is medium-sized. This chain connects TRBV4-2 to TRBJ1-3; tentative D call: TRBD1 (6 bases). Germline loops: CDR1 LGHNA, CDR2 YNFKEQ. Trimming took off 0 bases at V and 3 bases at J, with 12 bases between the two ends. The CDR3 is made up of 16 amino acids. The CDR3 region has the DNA TGTGCCAGCAGCCAAGAAGCGGGGGCTATTGGAAACACCATATATTTT. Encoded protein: CASSQEAGAIGNTIYF.

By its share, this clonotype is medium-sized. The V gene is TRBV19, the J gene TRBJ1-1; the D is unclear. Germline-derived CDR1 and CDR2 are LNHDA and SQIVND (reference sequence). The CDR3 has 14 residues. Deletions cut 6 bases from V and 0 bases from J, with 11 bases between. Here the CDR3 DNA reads TGTGCCAGTAGGTCGGACCGCATGAACACTGAAGCTTTCTTT. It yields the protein CASRSDRMNTEAFF.

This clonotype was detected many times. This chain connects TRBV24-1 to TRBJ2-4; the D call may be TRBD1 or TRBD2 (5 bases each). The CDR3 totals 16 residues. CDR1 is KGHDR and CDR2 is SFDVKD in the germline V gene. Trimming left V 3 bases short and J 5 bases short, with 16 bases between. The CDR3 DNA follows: TGTGCCACCAGTGATAAAACGCCCGGGGCCCAAAACATTCAGTACTTC. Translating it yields CATSDKTPGAQNIQYF.

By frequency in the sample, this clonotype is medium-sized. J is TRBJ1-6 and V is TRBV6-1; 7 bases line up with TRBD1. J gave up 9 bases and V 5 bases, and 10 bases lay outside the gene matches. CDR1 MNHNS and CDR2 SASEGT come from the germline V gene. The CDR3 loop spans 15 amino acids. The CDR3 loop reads CASSSGQIPTSPLHF. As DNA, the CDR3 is TGTGCCAGCAGTTCGGGACAGATCCCCACTTCACCCCTCCACTTT.

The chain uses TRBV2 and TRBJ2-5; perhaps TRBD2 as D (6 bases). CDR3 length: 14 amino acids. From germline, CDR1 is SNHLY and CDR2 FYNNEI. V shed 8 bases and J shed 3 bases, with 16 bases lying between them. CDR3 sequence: CASYRAGLKETQYF. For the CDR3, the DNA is TGTGCCAGCTACCGGGCGGGATTAAAAGAGACCCAGTACTTC.